This TCR beta chain was sequenced in a study of cytomegalovirus exposure and HLA in healthy donors. Study information: The 130 or so validation repertoires and the roughly 670 first-cohort repertoires shared a platform, a later analysis reported. Regarding the study as a whole: Cytomegalovirus status was reportedly diagnosed by the classifier with high specificity and sensitivity. The authors listed 150 to 200 TCR beta chains as cytomegalovirus-associated.

The protocol was immunoSEQ multiplex PCR, while the TCRdb copy is restricted to in-frame clones and leaves out a portion. The repertoire includes some 99,000 clones, 88% of them detected once, and about 2% sits in the top ten. Points on this clone: Its antigen is as yet unknown.

V was shortened by 5 bases and J by 6 bases, with 17 bases between the two germline ends. Germline V gene lookup returns CDR1 SGHAT and CDR2 FQNNGV. The CDR3 covers 15 residues. Sequencing input: PBMCs. V and J are TRBV11-2 and TRBJ2-1; a possible D gene is TRBD1 (5 bases). This clonotype originated in a woman under 30 in good health and CMV-seronegative. CDR3 bases: TGTGCCAGCAGCATTAATTCCGGTAGGGGCAATGAGCAGTTCTTC. It translates to CASSINSGRGNEQFF.